A single sample is the source of the 13 T cell receptor beta chains below, sequenced in a study of control samples from healthy donors and cancer patients. Data came from immunoSEQ multiplex PCR; TCRdb stores just in-frame clones and leaves some out. Of roughly 81,000 clones listed, 84% are singletons. Input material: PBMCs. These TCRs come from a man aged 60 to 69 with head and neck cancer.

The chain has TRBV2 and TRBJ2-4; D may be TRBD2 (6 bases). The CDR3 has 13 residues. V gave up 6 bases and J gave up 8 bases, with 14 bases separating them. Germline V gene lookup returns CDR1 SNHLY and CDR2 FYNNEI. Written as DNA, the CDR3 is TGTGCCAGCAGGCGGGACCTGGGGGACATTCAGTACTTC. This sequence encodes CASRRDLGDIQYF.

The table lists this clone with a few counts. The rearrangement uses TRBV7-2 and TRBJ2-1; 13 positions match TRBD2. Trimming took 5 bases from V and 3 from J; bases not matched to a gene: 13. The CDR3 runs 19 residues. Looked up from germline, CDR1 is SGHTA and CDR2 is FQGNSA. DNA of the CDR3: TGTGCCAGCAGCCGTCCAGGGACTAGCGGGGATAACAACTACAATGAGCAGTTCTTC. This encodes CASSRPGTSGDNNYNEQFF.

Points on this clone: Other DNA sequences of this sample code for an identical CDR3. V gene TRBV7-2 combines with J gene TRBJ2-7; D is possibly TRBD1 or TRBD2 (5 bases each). This CDR3 comprises 14 residues. Germline CDR1 reads SGHTA; CDR2 reads FQGNSA. The V end was cut by 1 base, the J end by 2 bases, with 9 bases between. CDR3 in amino acids: CASSLGRGTYEQYF. In DNA form, the CDR3 reads TGTGCCAGCAGCTTAGGACGGGGCACCTACGAGCAGTACTTC.

The chain combines TRBV11-1 with TRBJ2-1; D uncertain. V lost 2 bases and J lost 1, with 6 bases in between. Germline values: CDR1 SGHAT, CDR2 FQDESV (reference sequence). The CDR3 contains 14 residues. CDR3 in amino acids: CASSLRGSYNEQFF. For the CDR3, the DNA is TGTGCCAGCAGCTTACGTGGGTCCTACAATGAGCAGTTCTTC.

The rearrangement links TRBV7-8 to TRBJ1-5, with 8 bases aligning to TRBD1. This CDR3 spans 17 amino acids. CDR1 is SGHVS, CDR2 FQNEAQ, per germline. V lost 1 base to trimming and J lost 2 bases; unmatched junction nucleotides: 7. The CDR3 DNA reads as TGTGCCAGCAGCTTAGGATCAGGGGGCATCGGCAATCAGCCCCAGCATTTT. It is translated as CASSLGSGGIGNQPQHF.

V is TRBV7-9 and J is TRBJ2-7, with D maybe TRBD1 (5 bases). The CDR3 sequence is 12 residues long. With 5 bases removed from V and 4 bases from J, the gap between germline ends came to 9 bases. CDR1 and CDR2 from the germline V gene are SEHNR and FQNEAQ (reference sequence). The CDR3 reads CASSLGVYEQYF. CDR3 sequence (DNA): TGTGCCAGCAGCCTAGGGGTATACGAGCAGTACTTC.

The CDR3 DNA reads as TGTGCCAGTAGCCGACAGAGCTCTGGAAACACCATATATTTT. Amino acid sequence: CASSRQSSGNTIYF. This rearrangement joins TRBV19 to TRBJ1-3; possible D gene TRBD1, 5 bases. V was clipped by 6 bases and J by 0 bases, with 9 bases between them. Germline CDR1 and CDR2: LNHDA and SQIVND (reference sequence). This CDR3 is built from 14 residues. Full variable domain (rest looked up from reference TRBV19 and TRBJ1-3): DGGITQSPKYLFRKEGQNVTLSCEQNLNHDAMYWYRQDPGQGLRLIYYSQIVNDFQKGDIAEGYSVSREKKESFPLTVTSAQKNPTAFYLCASSRQSSGNTIYFGEGSWLTVV.

The DNA for the CDR3 is TGTGCCAGCAGCTCCTCGGGGGAGTATACGCAGTATTTT. Encoded protein: CASSSSGEYTQYF. The chain recombines TRBV7-9 with TRBJ2-3, with D tentatively TRBD2 (6 bases). Trimming took 4 bases from V and 7 from J, leaving 12 bases between them. From germline, CDR1 is SEHNR and CDR2 FQNEAQ (reference sequence). CDR3 length equals 13 residues.

The genes are TRBV14 and TRBJ2-1; D possibly corresponds to TRBD1 (6 bases). The CDR3 is made up of 15 amino acids. Germline V gene sequence: CDR1 SGHDN, CDR2 FVKESK. With 2 bases removed from V and 7 bases from J, the gap between germline ends came to 15 bases. CDR3 residues: CASSQWETGGNEQFF. The CDR3 nucleotides read TGTGCCAGCAGCCAATGGGAGACAGGTGGGAATGAGCAGTTCTTC. Full variable domain (remainder filled in from reference TRBV14 and TRBJ2-1): EAGVTQFPSHSVIEKGQTVTLRCDPISGHDNLYWYRRVMGKEIKFLLHFVKESKQDESGMPNNRFLAERTGGTYSTLKVQPAELEDSGVYFCASSQWETGGNEQFFGPGTRLTVL.

J is TRBJ1-4 and V is TRBV28; D might be TRBD1 (5 bases). Germline V gene sequence: CDR1 MDHEN, CDR2 SYDVKM. Trimming removed 7 bases from V and 3 bases from J, with 18 bases in between. The CDR3 has 16 residues. The CDR3 region has the DNA TGTGCCAGCAACGGAAGGGGCGCGGGAGCTAATGAAAAACTGTTTTTT. Its translation: CASNGRGAGANEKLFF.

In nucleotides, the CDR3 is TGTGCCATCTCGGGGACTAGCGAGGGAGAGCAGTACTTC. This codes for CAISGTSEGEQYF. The V gene is TRBV10-3, the J gene TRBJ2-7, with TRBD2 identical over 10 bases. The CDR3 totals 13 residues. V dropped 8 bases and J dropped 7; count of bases not matched to a gene: 8. Germline-derived CDR1 and CDR2 are ENHRY and SYGVKD.

This chain uses TRBV18 with TRBJ2-7; TRBD2 matches 7 bases. The V gene's germline CDR1 is KGHSH and CDR2 LQKENI. With V trimmed by 6 bases and J by 0 bases, 8 bases remained unmatched. This CDR3 is 15 amino acids long. The DNA for the CDR3 is TGTGCCAGCTCCCGTACTGGCGGGGGCTCCTACGAGCAGTACTTC. Its protein is CASSRTGGGSYEQYF.

This rearrangement joins TRBV27 to TRBJ1-2; 10 positions match TRBD1. This CDR3 has 13 residues. In germline, CDR1 is MNHEY, CDR2 SMNVEV (reference sequence). The J segment lost 8 bases and the V segment lost 4 bases, leaving 4 bases of the junction unmatched. The CDR3 region is CASSSDRGHGYTF. The CDR3 region has the DNA TGTGCCAGCAGTTCCGACAGGGGGCACGGCTACACCTTC.